This T cell receptor beta chain was found in a study of T cells in Graves' hyperthyroidism and ophthalmopathy (dated by TCRdb to about 2019). Describing the broader study: Peripheral blood samples were taken at the time of initial diagnosis, prior to any treatment. An independent validation cohort of about 19 hyperthyroidism patients and over 15 patients who later progressed to ophthalmopathy tested prospective prediction of ophthalmopathy. Thyroid tissue and blood T-cell repertoires from six Graves' hyperthyroidism patients were also compared in the study. For training and testing, the approximately 97 patients in the discovery cohort were randomly divided in a 7:3 ratio. A discovery cohort of about a hundred patients, 43 with Graves' ophthalmopathy and over 55 with stable Graves' hyperthyroidism, was used to find distinguishing TCR V-J signatures. Once sampling was done, hyperthyroidism patients were given methimazole at a starting dose of 30 mg daily, whereas ophthalmopathy patients were given high-dose intravenous methylprednisolone. According to the paper, TCR Vbeta CDR3 sequencing was carried out on some 140 peripheral blood samples, which came from around 43 ophthalmopathy, under 85 hyperthyroidism and roughly 17 progressor patients.

The CDR3 measures 15 amino acids from cysteine to phenylalanine. Solely the CDR3 DNA is kept, with 45 bases framed from the first base. According to the germline V gene (reference sequence), CDR1 reads LNHDA and CDR2 reads SQIVND. V is cut back by 5 bases and J by 4 bases, with 7 bases in the junction unmatched. TCR beta CDR3 regions were amplified from RNA transcripts. The TCR CDR3 was subjected to a first round of RT-PCR using the HTBI primer set and the Qiagen OneStep RT-PCR kit. The libraries were constructed in a second round of multiplex PCR and then size-selected and purified. Libraries were sequenced paired-end with 100 bp reads on an Illumina HiSeq2000. As for how the authors treated the data: Raw data were processed with SOAPnuke, discarding reads with adapters, uncalled bases, mean Phred below 15, or no exact constant-primer or identifier match. COPE v1.2.5 was used to merge high-quality paired reads, and clonotypes were defined as unique nucleotide sequences. MiTCR v1.1 was used to align the clonotypes against IMGT TRBV, TRBD and TRBJ reference segments. Analysis was restricted to V-J combinations with a frequency above 0.0001, which covered 99.2% of repertoires. A TCS score was defined as the ratio of F50 (clonal expansion) to E x V (chaos), with BLOSUM62-based TCRdist applied between CDR3 peptides within each V-J. Welch's t-statistics and random forest reduced roughly 530 V-J features to about 13, which were used in a naive Bayes classifier (R e1071). The similarity between thyroid and blood repertoires was quantified using the Morisita-Horn index. The raw public data were reprocessed by TCRdb itself: fastp quality trimming at Q25, MiXCR clonotype calling, in-frame beta chains only. CDR3 protein sequences are deduplicated, and each keeps its most common genes and DNA. Here the V and J calls rest on TCRdb's processing, not on the authors' analysis. Recorded for this sample are hundreds of thousands of distinct CDR3 sequences; under 45% of them occurred a single time. More than 25% of the sample is taken by the ten largest.

The paper as a whole reports these results and caveats: A 13 V-J signature model separated ophthalmopathy from stable hyperthyroidism, with roughly 88% sensitivity and around 84% specificity in cross-validation and 80%/75% in testing. Blood samples also contained most of the expanded thyroid clonotypes (frequency above 0.001), which suggests that blood repertoires may reflect thyroid immune responses. During validation, the model predicted progression to ophthalmopathy a median of about 6.3 months ahead of onset, with approximately 71% sensitivity and 72.22% specificity. Sample size was not statistically predetermined, and investigators were not blinded to group allocation.

As regards this clonotype: No cognate antigen has been identified for it. No much larger clone exists at a distance of one base, and base qualities are not known.

A patient counted as having stable Graves' hyperthyroidism if no progression to ophthalmopathy occurred over 18 months of follow-up. Hyperthyroidism patients were newly diagnosed, with disease duration under 2 months, and aged 18 to 65 years. Exclusion was applied to patients with uncontrolled infections, other autoimmune diseases, pregnancy or lactation. Diagnoses relied on clinical symptoms, serum thyroxine and TRAb, thyroid ultrasound and orbital computed tomography. PBMCs were separated from approximately 9.9 ml of fresh peripheral blood using Ficoll-Paque density gradient centrifugation. Total RNA was extracted with Trizol reagent, and quality was checked on an Agilent 2100 Bioanalyzer.

The source of this sequence is a woman aged 40 to 55 with Graves' hyperthyroidism. The sequenced sample was blood. This chain joins TRBV19 to TRBJ1-1; 10 bases in between match TRBD1. The nucleotides are TGTGCCAGTAGTCTCACCGGGACAGGGGCCACTGAAGCTTTCTTT. This is translated as CASSLTGTGATEAFF.